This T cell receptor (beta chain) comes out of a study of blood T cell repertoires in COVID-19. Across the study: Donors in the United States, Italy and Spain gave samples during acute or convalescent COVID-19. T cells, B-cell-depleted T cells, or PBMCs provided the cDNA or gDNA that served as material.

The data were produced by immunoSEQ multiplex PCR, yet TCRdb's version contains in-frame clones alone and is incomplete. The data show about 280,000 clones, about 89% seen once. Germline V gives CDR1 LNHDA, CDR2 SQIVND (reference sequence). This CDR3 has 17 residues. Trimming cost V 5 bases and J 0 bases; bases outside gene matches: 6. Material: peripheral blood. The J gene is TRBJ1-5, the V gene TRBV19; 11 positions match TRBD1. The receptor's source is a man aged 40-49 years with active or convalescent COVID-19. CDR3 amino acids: CASSRDRGGYSNQPQHF. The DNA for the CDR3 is TGTGCCAGTAGTCGGGACAGGGGGGGGTATAGCAATCAGCCCCAGCATTTT.